This T cell receptor beta chain is drawn from a study of radiotherapy plus CTLA-4 blockade in lung cancer. The wider study: The study recorded objective responses in around a sixth of patients and disease control in around 33%. General study findings and limits: Reported findings show early blood T cell clone dynamics, with interferon-beta, best predicted response. In blood, after radiotherapy plus ipilimumab, tumor-derived TCR clones expanded.

TCRdb's copy holds only in-frame clones and misses some; the assay was immunoSEQ multiplex PCR. Of approximately 57,000 clones in the sample, 70% to 85% were seen once. Notes on this clone: The antigen is unknown.

The CDR3 contains 16 residues. From germline, CDR1 is SGHRS and CDR2 YFSETQ. V was clipped by 1 base and J by 1 base; unmatched bases: 3. The rearrangement joins TRBV5-1 to TRBJ2-2; TRBD2 aligns across 8 bases. Specimen: peripheral blood, collected from a patient treated with radiotherapy plus ipilimumab. This clonotype was obtained from a human donor with non-small cell lung cancer whose response to radiotherapy plus ipilimumab could not be evaluated. The CDR3 DNA follows: TGCGCCAGCAGCTTGCCGGGACTAGGGAACACCGGGGAGCTGTTTTTT. This sequence encodes CASSLPGLGNTGELFF.